This TCR beta chain was identified in a study of molecular identifiers for immune sequencing clone quantification. Study results and caveats: In a background of around 970,000 naive cells, spiked Jurkat TCR RNA from one cell was reportedly detectable. Same-barcode identical TCR molecules could make highly expanded clones look smaller than they are.

TCRdb called the PCR reads again in MiXCR, with one record for every CDR3 protein. Among 600,000 to 650,000 distinct CDR3 sequences listed, nearly 20% were seen once. With respect to this clonotype: Its antigen remains unidentified. A much bigger clone sits one base away, suggesting this may be a read error.

The germline CDR1 and CDR2 sequences are MDHEN and SYDVKM. This CDR3 contains 16 residues. The sorting of naive CD8 T cells used the CD8+CD4-CCR7+CD45RA+ phenotype. The sequence was obtained from a human donor in good health. Some libraries in this study had Jurkat cell RNA spiked in. The specimen sequenced was naive CD8+ T cells from blood, with Jurkat cell RNA spiked in. As to subset: FACS-sorted CD8+CD4-CCR7+CD45RA+ naive T cells. The chain carries TRBV28 and TRBJ2-2, with D possibly matching TRBD1 (6 bases). CDR3: CASRIYRTANTGELLF. DNA of the CDR3: TGTGCCAGCAGGATCTACCGGACAGCGAACACCGGGGAGCTGCTTTTT.